One T cell receptor (beta chain) is described in this entry. What it binds is unknown. TCRdb re-analysed the 5' RACE reads in MiXCR, keeping a single row per CDR3 protein. The sample lists about 150,000 distinct CDR3 sequences, more than 12% seen once, with about 14% in the top ten. This sample is part of a study of T-cell memory formation after mild COVID-19. On the study more broadly: TCR clusters were largely donor specific. Study-wide results and limits: For contracting clones, CD4+ ones sat mainly in CM and EM, CD8+ in EMRA.

This CDR3 spans 16 amino acids. CDR1 and CDR2 from the germline V gene are DFQATT and SNEGSKA (reference sequence). The V gene end was trimmed by 2 bases and the J gene end by 3 bases; junction bases not matched to a gene: 9. The chain carries TRBV20-1 and TRBJ2-1; 8 bases map to TRBD2. The receptor comes from an adult woman who had mild COVID-19 (a few samples of this study predate the infection). Cell type and time point are not known. Sequenced material: PBMCs or a T cell subset sorted from them (not recorded which). Written as DNA, the CDR3 is TGCAGTGCTAGAAGAGGGCTAGCGGGTATCTACAATGAGCAGTTCTTC. Translation gives CSARRGLAGIYNEQFF.